What follows is one T cell receptor (beta chain) and its context. These data originate in a study of blood T cell repertoires in COVID-19. Study-level information: Nucleic acid was either cDNA or gDNA, and it came from T cells, B-cell-depleted T cells, or PBMCs.

The CDR3 loop spans 15 amino acids. The V end lost 6 bases, the J end lost 0 bases, and 13 bases lay between the germline ends. Germline V gives CDR1 WSHSY, CDR2 SAAADI. Original processing methods: Estimation of nucleated cell counts was performed using reference gene primer amplification. Here immunoSEQ multiplex PCR was the method, and the copy in TCRdb shows in-frame clones only, minus some. That table gives V, J and clone size, and the DNA gave D and trimming. The sample has tens of thousands of clones, roughly 80% seen once. The sequence came from a human donor in a cohort sampled during active or convalescent COVID-19. The sample consisted of peripheral blood. The rearrangement joins TRBV10-2 to TRBJ2-3; a weak D match, TRBD2 (6 bases). The CDR3 protein is CASRGTPVSTDTQYF. The DNA of the CDR3 is TGCGCCAGCAGGGGGACTCCTGTTAGCACAGATACGCAGTATTTT.